This T cell receptor (beta chain) came from a study of cytomegalovirus exposure and HLA in healthy donors. General study points: The authors listed over 150 TCR beta chains as cytomegalovirus-associated. Most TCR sequences were seen very rarely across donors, but some public TCRs occurred in many.

The junction had 1 base not matched to a gene; V was cut back by 1 base and J by 1 base. Germline V gives CDR1 SGDLS, CDR2 YYNGEE. The CDR3 contains 15 residues. Turning to this clone: Its antigen is not identified. Distinct nucleotide sequences in the sample also encode this CDR3.

Clones were sequenced by immunoSEQ multiplex PCR, and TCRdb holds only the in-frame ones, with some missing. The sample lists over 200,000 clones; roughly 84% were seen once. The clonotype comes from a woman between 18 and 29 years old in good health and CMV-seropositive. Sequences were obtained from PBMCs. This sequence joins TRBV9 and TRBJ2-1, with 8 positions matching TRBD2. CDR3 nucleotides: TGTGCCAGCAGCGTAACTAGCGGATCCTACAATGAGCAGTTCTTC. It yields the protein CASSVTSGSYNEQFF.